These 31 T cell receptor beta chains share one sample of origin, sequenced in a study of T cells in Graves' hyperthyroidism and ophthalmopathy. TCR beta CDR3 sequences were amplified from RNA transcripts. The HTBI primer set drove a first-round RT-PCR of the TCR CDR3. Each CDR3 protein is one row after TCRdb ran MiXCR on the multiplex PCR reads. The table includes about 400,000 distinct CDR3 sequences, approximately 14% detected once. Sequenced material: blood. The receptors were gathered from a man younger than 35 with Graves' ophthalmopathy.

This clonotype was observed at least ten times. V gene TRBV12-5 combines with J gene TRBJ1-5; D unresolved. The CDR3 runs to 16 residues. Trimming took off 5 bases at V and 6 bases at J, with 20 bases between the two ends. Germline-derived CDR1 and CDR2 are LGHNT and FRNRAP. The CDR3 loop reads CASGKPDVFVPQPQHF. The CDR3 DNA is TGTGCTAGTGGTAAACCGGACGTTTTCGTACCTCAGCCCCAGCATTTT.

This clonotype came up many times. V gene TRBV11-2 combines with J gene TRBJ1-1; 12 bases are shared with TRBD1. The germline V gene has CDR1 SGHAT and CDR2 FQNNGV. CDR3 length: 16 amino acids. V lost 5 bases to trimming and J lost 5 bases; unmatched junction nucleotides: 9. For the CDR3, the DNA is TGTGCCAGCAGCACGGGGACAGGGGGCTCTGAAACTGAAGCTTTCTTT. Translated, it gives CASSTGTGGSETEAFF.

A few counts support this clonotype. The rearrangement links TRBV6-1 to TRBJ2-5; D unclear. In germline, CDR1 is MNHNS, CDR2 SASEGT. V was shortened by 7 bases and J by 0 bases, with 12 bases between the two germline ends. This CDR3 has 14 amino acids. This chain's CDR3 is CASMTSLYQETQYF. The DNA for the CDR3 is TGTGCCAGCATGACTTCACTGTACCAAGAGACCCAGTACTTC.

The table lists this clonotype with a few counts. The chain has TRBV29-1 and TRBJ2-5; D possibly corresponds to TRBD1 (6 bases). V was cut by 0 bases and J by 2 bases, with 10 bases left in between. Germline values: CDR1 SQVTM, CDR2 ANQGSEA. The CDR3 loop spans 14 amino acids. The CDR3 DNA reads TGCAGCGTTGAAGACCCGGACAGACAAGAGACCCAGTACTTC. Translated: CSVEDPDRQETQYF.

The genes are TRBV6-1 and TRBJ2-6; D gene ambiguous. Looked up from germline, CDR1 is MNHNS and CDR2 is SASEGT. V lost 11 bases to trimming and J lost 1 base, with 12 bases between them. CDR3 length: 14 residues. The CDR3 DNA follows: TGTGCCGCCCATCCTCATTCTGGGGCCAACGTCCTGACTTTC. It translates to CAAHPHSGANVLTF.

This clonotype has a count of ten or more. The V gene is TRBV11-3, the J gene TRBJ2-3; tentatively, D is TRBD1 (6 bases). Trimming removed 5 bases at V and 2 bases at J, with 11 bases between. The CDR3 is 14 amino acids. Looked up from germline, CDR1 is SGHNT and CDR2 is YENEEA. CDR3 DNA sequence: TGTGCCAGCAGCCGGGACACACACACAGATACGCAGTATTTT. Translated: CASSRDTHTDTQYF.

Only a few counts were recorded for this clonotype. The chain employs TRBV20-1 and TRBJ1-2; 9 positions match TRBD1. The CDR3 contains 14 residues. Losses at the gene ends were 1 base for V and 3 bases for J; bases not matched to a gene: 3. Germline V lookup: CDR1 DFQATT, CDR2 SNEGSKA (reference sequence). CDR3 bases: TGCAGTGCTAGAGGGGGACAGGGTGACTATGGCTACACCTTC. Translation: CSARGGQGDYGYTF.

The table lists this clonotype with many counts. The chain is built from TRBV7-2 and TRBJ2-1; 12 nucleotides align to TRBD2. V lost 1 base to trimming and J lost 10 bases; unmatched junction nucleotides: 8. The germline V gene encodes CDR1 SGHTA and CDR2 FQGNSA. This CDR3 spans 16 amino acids. DNA for the CDR3: TGTGCCAGCAGCTTAGAGCGCGGACTAGCGGGGAGGGAGCAGTTCTTC. Its protein product is CASSLERGLAGREQFF. The variable domain in full, completed from reference TRBV7-2 and TRBJ2-1, reads GAGVSQSPSNKVTEKGKDVELRCDPISGHTALYWYRQSLGQGLEFLIYFQGNSAPDKSGLPSDRFSAERTGGSVSTLTIQRTQQEDSAVYLCASSLERGLAGREQFFGPGTRLTVL.

This clonotype has at least ten counts. The junction differs from germline at one of its ends, possibly a read error. V and J are TRBV10-3 and TRBJ2-3, with 13 bases identical to TRBD2. The CDR3 extends over 14 amino acids. The V gene's germline CDR1 is ENHRY and CDR2 SYGVKD. The CDR3 sequence is CAIRTSGGTYTQYF. In DNA form, the CDR3 reads TGTGCCATCCGGACTAGCGGGGGCACATATACGCAGTATTTT.

This clonotype was seen ten or more times. This chain uses TRBV12-3 or TRBV12-4 with TRBJ2-5; a weak D match, TRBD1 (6 bases). The CDR3 runs 15 residues. Trimming took off 4 bases at V and 4 bases at J, with 16 bases between the two ends. The CDR3, as DNA: TGTGCCAGCAGTTCAAGAACGTCCAGGGGAGAGACCCAGTACTTC. Translation gives CASSSRTSRGETQYF.

To note about this clonotype: This may be a read error: a much more frequent sequence differs by one nucleotide. The J gene is TRBJ2-1, the V gene TRBV7-9; TRBD1 aligns across 8 bases. This CDR3 region has 13 residues. J gave up 9 bases and V 5 bases, and 6 bases lay outside the gene matches. Per the germline V gene, CDR1 is SEHNR and CDR2 is FQNEAQ (reference sequence). CDR3 sequence (DNA): TGTGCCAGCAGCCTACCAGGGGGCCCTGAGCAGTTCTTC. This encodes CASSLPGGPEQFF. The full variable domain, with the rest looked up from reference TRBV7-9 and TRBJ2-1, is DTGVSQNPRHKITKRGQNVTFRCDPISEHNRLYWYRQTLGQGPEFLTYFQNEAQLEKSRLLSDRFSAERPKGSFSTLEIQRTEQGDSAMYLCASSLPGGPEQFFGPGTRLTVL.

This clonotype showed up many times. The V and J genes are TRBV5-1 and TRBJ2-1; 8 nucleotides agree with TRBD2. The CDR3 is 14 amino acids. Germline assignment: CDR1 SGHRS and CDR2 YFSETQ. Unmatched junction bases numbered 10, after V lost 4 bases and J lost 10 bases. As DNA, the CDR3 is TGCGCCAGCAGCCCCGCAATGTCTAGCGGGGAGCAGTTCTTC. The encoded protein is CASSPAMSSGEQFF.

Only a few counts were recorded for this clonotype. V usage is TRBV11-3 and J usage is TRBJ1-2; D unresolved. Trimming took 3 bases from V and 7 from J, leaving 9 bases between them. Germline lookup yields CDR1 SGHNT and CDR2 YENEEA. The CDR3 has 12 amino acids. CDR3 protein: CASSFTEGGYTF. The DNA for the CDR3 is TGTGCCAGCAGCTTTACGGAAGGTGGCTACACCTTC.

This clonotype has at least ten counts. The CDR3 here is CASSYSWGNGYTF. CDR3 nucleotide sequence: TGTGCCAGCAGTTACTCTTGGGGAAATGGCTACACCTTC. V is TRBV6-5 and J is TRBJ1-2; D is undetermined. The germline V gene encodes CDR1 MNHEY and CDR2 SVGAGI. Deletions cut 0 bases from V and 6 bases from J, with 8 bases between. The CDR3 is 13 residues long.

This chain connects TRBV9 to TRBJ2-3, with 15 positions matching TRBD2. Germline loops: CDR1 SGDLS, CDR2 YYNGEE. The trim removed 5 bases at V and 2 bases at J, leaving 6 bases unmatched. This CDR3 contains 17 residues. The CDR3 region is CASRGTSGGPHTDTQYF. The CDR3 nucleotides are TGTGCCAGCAGAGGGACTAGCGGGGGGCCACACACAGATACGCAGTATTTT.

This clonotype was found many times. This chain links TRBV5-1 with TRBJ2-3; 12 nucleotides line up with TRBD2. This CDR3 has 19 amino acids. In germline, CDR1 is SGHRS, CDR2 YFSETQ. J lost 4 bases, V lost 1 base, and 13 bases had no gene match. DNA of the CDR3: TGCGCCAGCAGCTTGTCACATATTTGGACTAGCGGGATCCCAGATACGCAGTATTTT. As protein: CASSLSHIWTSGIPDTQYF. Filled out from reference TRBV5-1 and TRBJ2-3, the complete variable domain reads KAGVTQTPRYLIKTRGQQVTLSCSPISGHRSVSWYQQTPGQGLQFLFEYFSETQRNKGNFPGRFSGRQFSNSRSEMNVSTLELGDSALYLCASSLSHIWTSGIPDTQYFGPGTRLTVL.

This clonotype was counted many times. The rearrangement joins TRBV10-3 to TRBJ1-1; TRBD1 aligns across 8 bases. CDR3 length: 15 amino acids. V lost 2 bases, J lost 7 bases, and 9 bases stayed unmatched. Germline-derived CDR1 and CDR2 are ENHRY and SYGVKD. The CDR3 DNA reads as TGTGCCATCAGTGAGGGACAGGGAGGCTTTGGTGAAGCTTTCTTT. This sequence encodes CAISEGQGGFGEAFF.

In its sample, this clonotype was seen once. The chain employs TRBV5-5 and TRBJ1-2, with TRBD1 matching over 10 bases. J was trimmed by 4 bases and V by 3 bases; bases with no gene match: 9. Germline-derived CDR1 and CDR2 are SGHKS and YYEKEE (reference sequence). This CDR3 comprises 16 residues. CDR3 sequence: CASSSGTGAAPYGYTF. CDR3 in DNA: TGTGCCAGCAGCTCCGGGACAGGGGCTGCCCCCTATGGCTACACCTTC. Together with reference TRBV5-5 and TRBJ1-2, the CDR3 gives the full variable domain: DAGVTQSPTHLIKTRGQQVTLRCSPISGHKSVSWYQQVLGQGPQFIFQYYEKEERGRGNFPDRFSARQFPNYSSELNVNALLLGDSALYLCASSSGTGAAPYGYTFGSGTRLTVV.

This chain's CDR3 is CASSGPGTGSSYNSPLHF. The CDR3, as DNA: TGTGCCAGCTCAGGTCCCGGGACAGGAAGCTCCTATAATTCACCCCTCCACTTT. V gene TRBV12-3 or TRBV12-4 combines with J gene TRBJ1-6; 8 bases line up with TRBD1. The CDR3 length is 18 residues. With 8 bases clipped from V and 0 bases from J, the junction kept 12 bases outside the gene matches.

In this sample, this clonotype turned up many times. One end of the junction is discordant with germline, which a read error may explain. This rearrangement joins TRBV9 to TRBJ2-7; no firm D call. The CDR3 length is 14 residues. CDR1 and CDR2 from the germline V gene are SGDLS and YYNGEE. The CDR3 sequence: CASSVAATSSEQYF. CDR3 sequence (DNA): TGTGCCAGCAGCGTTGCGGCGACATCCTCCGAGCAGTACTTC.

This clonotype has just one count. CDR3 loop: CASSLEGLHSGANVLTF. CDR3 in DNA: TGTGCCAGCAGCTTGGAGGGTTTACACTCTGGGGCCAACGTCCTGACTTTC. The chain is built from TRBV5-8 and TRBJ2-6; D is uncertain. The CDR3 loop spans 17 amino acids. Trimming shortened V by 0 bases and J by 0 bases, and 10 bases separated the two germline ends. Germline CDR1 SGHTS, CDR2 YDEGEE.

This clonotype was detected many times. This rearrangement joins TRBV14 to TRBJ2-1, with 8 nucleotides matching TRBD2. The trim removed 0 bases at V and 6 bases at J, leaving 10 bases unmatched. Germline CDR1 and CDR2: SGHDN and FVKESK. This CDR3 is 17 amino acids long. The CDR3 reads CASSQDPRVAGINEQFF. The CDR3 DNA follows: TGTGCCAGCAGCCAAGATCCCCGCGTAGCGGGAATCAATGAGCAGTTCTTC.

This clonotype was observed many times. V gene TRBV29-1 combines with J gene TRBJ1-1; D gene unclear. The CDR3 consists of 14 residues. Germline V gene data show CDR1 as SQVTM and CDR2 as ANQGSEA. V gave up 4 bases and J gave up 1 base, with 13 bases separating them. CDR3 DNA: TGCAGCGTTGGTGGAAAATTAGGGAACACTGAAGCTTTCTTT. It specifies CSVGGKLGNTEAFF.

The sample holds many counts of this clonotype. The chain links TRBV7-9 to TRBJ2-3, with D perhaps TRBD2 (6 bases). Germline V gene data show CDR1 as SEHNR and CDR2 as FQNEAQ (reference sequence). The CDR3 is 14 residues long. V was shortened by 2 bases and J by 5 bases, with 11 bases between the two germline ends. CDR3 nucleotides: TGTGCCAGCAGCTTACCCAGGAGGGAAGATACGCAGTATTTT. This translates into CASSLPRREDTQYF.

In this sample, this clonotype turned up many times. CDR3 protein: CASSQGQRDSYGYTF. CDR3 bases: TGTGCCAGCAGCCAAGGTCAACGTGATTCCTATGGCTACACCTTC. The gene calls are TRBV3-1 and TRBJ1-2; the D is unclear. V shed 1 base and J shed 4 bases, with 13 bases lying between them. Germline V gene sequence: CDR1 LGHDT, CDR2 YNNKEL (reference sequence). The CDR3 is made up of 15 amino acids.

This clonotype was picked up many times. J is TRBJ1-5 and V is TRBV2, with D possibly being TRBD1 (6 bases). The CDR3 is made up of 15 amino acids. CDR1 is SNHLY, CDR2 FYNNEI, per germline. Trimming took off 3 bases at V and 2 bases at J, with 11 bases between the two ends. The CDR3 DNA is TGTGCCAGCAGTGATTTGACAGGAGGCAATCAGCCCCAGCATTTT. It specifies CASSDLTGGNQPQHF.

The CDR3 loop is CASSPSTDEYNQPQHF. CDR3 DNA sequence: TGTGCCAGCAGCCCCTCGACAGACGAATACAATCAGCCCCAGCATTTT. The gene calls are TRBV4-2 and TRBJ1-5, with a possible D match to TRBD1 (5 bases). V lost 4 bases and J 3 bases, leaving 16 bases between the germline ends. Germline assignment: CDR1 LGHNA and CDR2 YNFKEQ. CDR3 size: 16 residues.

V usage is TRBV4-1 and J usage is TRBJ1-5, with a possible D match to TRBD1 (6 bases). CDR1 and CDR2 (germline): MGHRA, YSYEKL. The CDR3 length is 15 residues. V was clipped by 3 bases and J by 4 bases, with 13 bases between them. The CDR3, as DNA: TGCGCCAGCAGCCAGACTGCGCAGGGGAATCAGCCCCAGCATTTT. The encoded protein is CASSQTAQGNQPQHF.

There are many counts of this clonotype. The genes are TRBV6-1 and TRBJ1-1; 7 bases agree with TRBD1. The V gene's germline CDR1 is MNHNS and CDR2 SASEGT. The CDR3 is 13 amino acids. V dropped 7 bases and J dropped 5; count of bases not matched to a gene: 7. CDR3 amino acids: CASIRLRGTEAFF. CDR3 DNA: TGTGCCAGCATTCGACTCAGGGGGACTGAAGCTTTCTTT.

A few counts support this clonotype. The chain carries TRBV20-1 and TRBJ2-7; D uncertain. The V end lost 2 bases, the J end lost 3 bases, and 11 bases lay between the germline ends. The CDR3 is 13 residues long. CDR1 and CDR2 (germline): DFQATT, SNEGSKA (reference sequence). This chain's CDR3 is CSARSTEGYEQYF. The CDR3, as DNA: TGCAGTGCTAGAAGTACAGAAGGCTACGAGCAGTACTTC.

This clonotype has ten or more counts. The rearrangement links TRBV20-1 to TRBJ2-2, with 8 bases matching TRBD2. CDR1 and CDR2 (germline): DFQATT, SNEGSKA (reference sequence). This CDR3 region has 16 residues. V was pared by 1 base and J by 6 bases, with 10 bases of the junction left unmatched. The CDR3 loop is CSARGWGGGFPGELFF. DNA of the CDR3: TGCAGTGCTAGAGGCTGGGGCGGGGGGTTCCCCGGGGAGCTGTTTTTT.